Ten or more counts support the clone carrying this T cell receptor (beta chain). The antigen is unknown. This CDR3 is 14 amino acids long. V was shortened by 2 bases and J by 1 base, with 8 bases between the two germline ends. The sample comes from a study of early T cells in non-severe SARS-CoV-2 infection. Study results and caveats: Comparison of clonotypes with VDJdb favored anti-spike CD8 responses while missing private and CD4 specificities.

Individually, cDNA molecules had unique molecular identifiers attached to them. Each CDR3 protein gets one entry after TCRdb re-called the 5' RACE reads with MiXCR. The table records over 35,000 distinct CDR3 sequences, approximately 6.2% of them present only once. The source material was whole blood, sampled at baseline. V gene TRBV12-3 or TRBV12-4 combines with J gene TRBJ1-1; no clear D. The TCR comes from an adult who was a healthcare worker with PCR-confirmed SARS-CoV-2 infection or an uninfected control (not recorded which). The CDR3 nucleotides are TGTGCCAGCAGTTTACTCTGGGGGAACACTGAAGCTTTCTTT. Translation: CASSLLWGNTEAFF.